The rows below give T cell receptor beta chains drawn from one sample of a study of cytomegalovirus exposure and HLA in healthy donors. Clones were sequenced by immunoSEQ multiplex PCR, and TCRdb holds only the in-frame ones, with some missing. The sample shows some 120,000 clones, 80% of them seen only once. Sequencing was carried out using PBMCs. The origin of the receptors is a man aged 25-40 years in good health and CMV-seronegative. Both conserved end residues are part of each CDR3. D genes are given only for firm matches. Rows may omit the clone size; those that give it use once, few, many or a size class.

CDR3: CASSLDRAMNTEAFF
DNA: TGTGCCAGCTCATTGGACAGGGCCATGAACACTGAAGCTTTCTTT
size: NA
J: TRBJ1-1
D: TRBD1
V: TRBV18

CDR3: CASTLGGTGTGELFF
DNA: TGTGCCAGCACCCTAGGGGGAACCGGGACCGGGGAGCTGTTTTTT
size: NA
J: TRBJ2-2
D: NA
V: TRBV25-1

CDR3: CASSLDLGGTEAFF
DNA: TGTGCCAGCAGCTTAGATTTAGGGGGCACTGAAGCTTTCTTT
size: few
J: TRBJ1-1
D: NA
V: TRBV7-9

CDR3: CASSLYRNSAYEQYF
DNA: TGTGCCAGCAGTCTATACAGGAACTCGGCCTACGAGCAGTACTTC
size: NA
J: TRBJ2-7
D: NA
V: TRBV27

CDR3: CASSLRDRGSYGYTF
DNA: TGTGCCAGCAGCTTGAGGGACAGGGGTTCCTATGGCTACACCTTC
size: NA
J: TRBJ1-2
D: TRBD1
V: TRBV6-1

CDR3: CAISVAGGNNEQFF
DNA: TGTGCCATCAGTGTAGCGGGAGGGAACAATGAGCAGTTCTTC
size: NA
J: TRBJ2-1
D: TRBD2
V: TRBV10-3

CDR3: CASTKAGLEYEQYF
DNA: TGTGCCAGCACCAAGGCGGGACTAGAGTACGAGCAGTACTTC
size: NA
J: TRBJ2-7
D: TRBD2
V: TRBV11-3

CDR3: CASSFPDRGLVTGELFF
DNA: TGTGCCAGCAGCTTTCCGGACAGGGGGCTTGTTACCGGGGAGCTGTTTTTT
size: NA
J: TRBJ2-2
D: TRBD1
V: TRBV5-4

CDR3: CASSPAGQALNEQFF
DNA: TGTGCCAGCAGCCCAGCGGGACAGGCCCTCAATGAGCAGTTCTTC
size: NA
J: TRBJ2-1
D: NA
V: TRBV7-3

CDR3: CASSEVRLAGQFF
DNA: TGTGCCAGCAGTGAAGTTCGACTAGCGGGGCAGTTCTTC
size: NA
J: TRBJ2-1
D: TRBD2
V: TRBV2

CDR3: CASSITGERETQYF
DNA: TGTGCCAGTAGTATTACAGGGGAAAGGGAGACCCAGTACTTC
size: NA
J: TRBJ2-5
D: TRBD1
V: TRBV19

CDR3: CASSQDRVGANTEAFF
DNA: TGCGCCAGCAGCCAAGACAGGGTGGGGGCGAACACTGAAGCTTTCTTT
size: few
J: TRBJ1-1
D: NA
V: TRBV4-3

CDR3: CASSAGQDYEQYF
DNA: TGCGCCAGCAGTGCCGGACAGGACTACGAGCAGTACTTC
size: NA
J: TRBJ2-7
D: TRBD1
V: TRBV10-1

CDR3: CASRLAGTYEQYF
DNA: TGTGCCAGCAGACTAGCGGGAACCTACGAGCAGTACTTC
size: NA
J: TRBJ2-7
D: TRBD2
V: TRBV27

CDR3: CASSNQDRMSYNEQFF
DNA: TGCGCCAGCAGCAACCAGGACAGGATGTCCTACAATGAGCAGTTCTTC
size: NA
J: TRBJ2-1
D: TRBD1
V: TRBV4-1

CDR3: CASSLRPPGEGSEQYF
DNA: TGTGCCAGCAGCTTAAGACCTCCGGGAGAAGGTAGCGAGCAGTACTTC
size: few
J: TRBJ2-7
D: NA
V: TRBV7-7

CDR3: CASRETGGANTEAFF
DNA: TGTGCCAGCAGAGAAACAGGGGGCGCGAACACTGAAGCTTTCTTT
size: NA
J: TRBJ1-1
D: TRBD1
V: TRBV7-9

CDR3: CASSYSRTGGDYGYTF
DNA: TGTGCCAGCAGTTACTCACGGACAGGGGGGGACTATGGCTACACCTTC
size: NA
J: TRBJ1-2
D: TRBD1
V: TRBV6-5

CDR3: CASSLTAGDRNQPQHF
DNA: TGTGCCAGCAGCTTGACAGCGGGGGACCGCAATCAGCCCCAGCATTTT
size: NA
J: TRBJ1-5
D: NA
V: TRBV11-2

CDR3: CASSLVRQGAVGYTF
DNA: TGTGCCAGCAGCTTGGTACGACAGGGGGCGGTTGGCTACACCTTC
size: NA
J: TRBJ1-2
D: TRBD1
V: TRBV5-4

CDR3: CASSHANTGELFF
DNA: TGCGCCAGCAGCCACGCGAACACCGGGGAGCTGTTTTTT
size: NA
J: TRBJ2-2
D: NA
V: TRBV4-1

CDR3: CASSIGGGGNEQFF
DNA: TGTGCCAGTAGTATAGGGGGGGGCGGGAATGAGCAGTTCTTC
size: NA
J: TRBJ2-1
D: NA
V: TRBV19

CDR3: CASSFQGTSSYEQYF
DNA: TGCGCCAGCAGCTTCCAAGGGACTAGTTCCTACGAGCAGTACTTC
size: NA
J: TRBJ2-7
D: TRBD2
V: TRBV5-1

CDR3: CASSGPRTDTQYF
DNA: TGTGCCAGCAGTGGCCCGCGCACAGATACGCAGTATTTT
size: NA
J: TRBJ2-3
D: NA
V: TRBV7-9

CDR3: CASSLRTSGTVYHYEQYF
DNA: TGTGCCAGCAGCTTGAGGACTAGCGGGACGGTTTACCATTACGAGCAGTACTTC
size: few
J: TRBJ2-7
D: TRBD2
V: TRBV7-8

CDR3: CASSNRAGTDPGDTQYF
DNA: TGTGCCAGCAGCAACCGAGCGGGAACGGATCCTGGAGATACGCAGTATTTT
size: NA
J: TRBJ2-3
D: NA
V: TRBV21-1

CDR3: CAPMTQYF
DNA: TGTGCCCCTATGACCCAGTACTTC
size: once
J: TRBJ2-5
D: NA
V: TRBV7-2

CDR3: CASSTLTGAEAFF
DNA: TGTGCCAGCAGCACCCTTACCGGGGCTGAAGCTTTCTTT
size: NA
J: TRBJ1-1
D: NA
V: TRBV7-2

CDR3: CASSLFGTGSYEQYF
DNA: TGTGCCAGCAGCCTCTTCGGGACAGGGTCCTACGAGCAGTACTTC
size: NA
J: TRBJ2-7
D: TRBD1
V: TRBV27

CDR3: CAISTTGSGELFF
DNA: TGTGCCATCAGCACGACAGGGTCCGGGGAGCTGTTTTTT
size: NA
J: TRBJ2-2
D: TRBD1
V: TRBV10-3

CDR3: CASSQAAGGLSTREQFF
DNA: TGTGCCAGCAGTCAGGCCGCCGGAGGATTATCTACCCGTGAGCAGTTCTTC
size: NA
J: TRBJ2-1
D: NA
V: TRBV27